These T cell receptor beta chains were read from a single sample in a study of TIL therapy for anti-PD-1-resistant metastatic lung cancer. Clones were sequenced by immunoSEQ multiplex PCR, and TCRdb holds only the in-frame ones, with some missing. Of roughly 50,000 clones in the sample, 71% were seen once. Sequenced material: tumor tissue, taken at baseline. The receptor source for this set is a person between 25 and 80 years old with non-small cell lung cancer. CDR3s include the opening cysteine and the closing phenylalanine or tryptophan. D genes are given only for firm matches. Clone sizes are given selectively: once, few, many, or a class where the clone is expanded.

V gene,clone size,J gene,D gene,CDR3 DNA,CDR3 protein
TRBV30,.,TRBJ2-5,TRBD1,TGTGCCTGGAGTGTATACGGCAGGGGGTACCAAGAGACCCAGTACTTC,CAWSVYGRGYQETQYF
TRBV6-6,.,TRBJ2-1,.,TGTGCCAGCAGAACCCTGGTCGGGGAGAAATACAATGAGCAGTTCTTC,CASRTLVGEKYNEQFF
TRBV6-1,.,TRBJ2-7,.,TGTGCCAGCAGTGAAGGGGGAGAGGGCCTCGGAGGCGAGCAGTACTTC,CASSEGGEGLGGEQYF
TRBV30,.,TRBJ2-7,.,TGTGCCTGGAGTGTAAGTTCGGACGAGCAGTACTTC,CAWSVSSDEQYF
TRBV5-4,.,TRBJ2-7,TRBD2,TGTGCCAGCAGACCGGGACTAGCGGGACTTTACGAGCAGTACTTC,CASRPGLAGLYEQYF
TRBV6-6,.,TRBJ1-5,.,TGTGCCAGCAGTTACTCGCCTGATCAGCCCCAGCATTTT,CASSYSPDQPQHF
TRBV19,.,TRBJ1-2,TRBD1,TGTGCCAGTAGCCTCGCAGGGGGAATCGGTATCTATGGCTACACCTTC,CASSLAGGIGIYGYTF
TRBV7-2,.,TRBJ1-3,TRBD1,TGTGCCAGCAGCTTGAATTTAATGACAGGGGTAGGAAACACCATATATTTT,CASSLNLMTGVGNTIYF
TRBV5-1,.,TRBJ2-5,.,TGCGCCAGCAGCTTGTCCGGGGAATGGGAGACCCAGTACTTC,CASSLSGEWETQYF
TRBV2,.,TRBJ1-6,.,TGTGCCAGCATCGTCGGAGATGATACCTATAATTCACCCCTCCACTTT,CASIVGDDTYNSPLHF
TRBV28,.,TRBJ2-3,.,TGTGCCAGCCTCCCCGGGCCGGCTAGCGCTACAGATACGCAGTATTTT,CASLPGPASATDTQYF
TRBV6-6,.,TRBJ2-1,.,TGTGCCAGCAGTTACTCGAGGCTACACTACAATGAGCAGTTCTTC,CASSYSRLHYNEQFF
TRBV6-1,.,TRBJ1-5,.,TGTGCCACCCGCCTGGGGGTAGGGAGCAATCAGCCCCAGCATTTT,CATRLGVGSNQPQHF
TRBV18,.,TRBJ1-1,.,TGTGCCAGCTCCCTCAAAAGTTCGACGGGAGGGAACACTGAAGCTTTCTTT,CASSLKSSTGGNTEAFF
TRBV5-1,.,TRBJ2-1,TRBD1,TGCGCCAGCAATGAAGGGACAGGGGGCGCTGAGCAGTTCTTC,CASNEGTGGAEQFF
TRBV19,.,TRBJ1-4,.,TGTGCCTCGCGGACGTCTGCAACTAATGAAAAACTGTTTTTT,CASRTSATNEKLFF
TRBV28,.,TRBJ2-3,.,TGTGCCAGCAGTTCCCCGGGTAGCGGAAGCACAGATACGCAGTATTTT,CASSSPGSGSTDTQYF
TRBV9,.,TRBJ2-7,.,TGTGCCAGCAGCGTCGGAGCAGGGGTCTACGAGCAGTACTTC,CASSVGAGVYEQYF
TRBV5-1,.,TRBJ1-1,TRBD1,TGCGCCAGCAGCTCCGTAGGGACAGGGACCACTGAAGCTTTCTTT,CASSSVGTGTTEAFF
TRBV29-1,.,TRBJ2-7,.,TGCAGCGTGGGTTCCCCAATTTCATCCTACGAGCAGTACTTC,CSVGSPISSYEQYF
TRBV6-1,once,TRBJ2-2,.,TGTGCCAGCAGTGAAGGTTATGCAAACGGGGTTGTCGGGGAGCTGTTTTTT,CASSEGYANGVVGELFF
TRBV12-1,.,TRBJ2-5,.,TGTGCCAGCAGCTTTCTTCGGAGGGCCGGCCAAGAGACCCAGTACTTC,CASSFLRRAGQETQYF
TRBV5-4,.,TRBJ2-3,.,TGTGCCAGCAGCCGGAGCACAGATACGCAGTATTTT,CASSRSTDTQYF
TRBV7-7,once,TRBJ2-3,.,TGTGCCAGCAGCTTAGTCCCTAACCCGCAGTATTTT,CASSLVPNPQYF
TRBV5-1,.,TRBJ2-3,TRBD2,TGCGCCAGCAGCTTTCGTGTTAGCGGGGGGACAGATACGCAGTATTTT,CASSFRVSGGTDTQYF
TRBV27,.,TRBJ2-7,TRBD1,TGTGCCAGCAGTTTATCCTCAGGGGGAAACGAGCAGTACTTC,CASSLSSGGNEQYF
TRBV7-2,.,TRBJ2-2,TRBD2,TGTGCCAGCAGCACCGCGGGGGGGCCGAGCACCGGGGAGCTGTTTTTT,CASSTAGGPSTGELFF
TRBV29-1,.,TRBJ1-2,.,TGCAGCGTTGAAGGACAGACCTATGGCTACACCTTC,CSVEGQTYGYTF
TRBV19,.,TRBJ2-3,TRBD2,TGTGCCAGTAGGAACCCCGGGACTAGCGGGGGGGCTGGCACAGATACGCAGTATTTT,CASRNPGTSGGAGTDTQYF
TRBV7-9,many,TRBJ1-5,.,TGTGCCAGCAGCTCGAGTAGCCGCGGCGGGCAGCCCCAGCATTTT,CASSSSSRGGQPQHF
TRBV11-2,.,TRBJ2-3,TRBD2,TGTGCCAGCAGCCGCAGACTAGCGGGAGGAGATACGCAGTATTTT,CASSRRLAGGDTQYF
TRBV5-5,few,TRBJ1-2,TRBD1,TGTGCCAGCAGCAGGATGGGACAGGGGAACTATGGCTACACCTTC,CASSRMGQGNYGYTF
TRBV28,once,TRBJ1-2,.,TGTGCCAGCAGGGTTAGTATGGGTGGCTACACCTTC,CASRVSMGGYTF
TRBV9,.,TRBJ2-1,TRBD2,TGTGCCAGCAGCGTAGCAGCGGGAGGCCTTTACAATGAGCAGTTCTTC,CASSVAAGGLYNEQFF
TRBV7-9,few,TRBJ1-1,.,TGTGCCAGCAGCTTCCCGACGGGGGGCGGGACTGAAGCTTTCTTT,CASSFPTGGGTEAFF
TRBV18,.,TRBJ1-3,.,TGTGCCAGCTCGTACCGGGGCGCTGGAAACACCATATATTTT,CASSYRGAGNTIYF
TRBV28,few,TRBJ1-5,.,TGTGCCAGCAGTTTAGGGGCAGCATATAGCAATCAGCCCCAGCATTTT,CASSLGAAYSNQPQHF
TRBV7-7,.,TRBJ2-5,TRBD2,TGTGCCAGCAGCTTATCCGGTACTAGCGGCCATTTGATGACCCAGTACTTC,CASSLSGTSGHLMTQYF
TRBV19,few,TRBJ2-7,.,TGTGCCAGTAGTATATCCAGGGGCAACTCCTACGAGCAGTACTTC,CASSISRGNSYEQYF
TRBV9,.,TRBJ1-3,.,TGTGCCAGCAGCCCACTGCCCCCAGGGGCGTCCGGAAACACCATATATTTT,CASSPLPPGASGNTIYF
TRBV19,.,TRBJ2-7,.,TGTGCCAGTAGTATATGGGCCGGGGGTGGCTACGAGCAGTACTTC,CASSIWAGGGYEQYF
TRBV19,.,TRBJ1-4,TRBD1,TGTGCCAGTAGCCGACAGGGGAGGAGCGAAAAACTGTTTTTT,CASSRQGRSEKLFF
TRBV11-2,.,TRBJ2-7,.,TGTGCCAGCAGCTTTCGGTCGGGAGTCCCCTACGAGCAGTACTTC,CASSFRSGVPYEQYF
TRBV19,.,TRBJ2-3,TRBD1,TGTGCCAGTAGAATGGGACAGACCATCTCCACAGATACGCAGTATTTT,CASRMGQTISTDTQYF
TRBV11-2,few,TRBJ2-2,.,TGTGCCAGCCCCCCTCCAGGGACGGGTAACACCGGGGAGCTGTTTTTT,CASPPPGTGNTGELFF
TRBV4-3,.,TRBJ2-7,.,TGCGCCAGCAGCCAAACAGGGAACTACGAGCAGTACTTC,CASSQTGNYEQYF
TRBV2,.,TRBJ2-3,TRBD2,TGTGCCAGCAGGGGGTTCACTAGCGGGGGGCAGAGCACAGATACGCAGTATTTT,CASRGFTSGGQSTDTQYF
TRBV5-1,once,TRBJ2-2,TRBD1,TGCGCCAGCAGCCCCGGGACAGGGGTAGTCGGGAACACCGGGGAGCTGTTTTTT,CASSPGTGVVGNTGELFF
TRBV7-9,.,TRBJ1-2,TRBD1,TGTGCCAGCAGGTTTAAGGGGGCCGGCTACACCTTC,CASRFKGAGYTF
TRBV7-9,.,TRBJ2-7,.,TGTGCCAGCAGCCGTTACTACGAGCAGTACTTC,CASSRYYEQYF
TRBV28,few,TRBJ1-2,.,TGTGCCAGCGTAAAGGCCGACTATGGCTACACCTTC,CASVKADYGYTF
TRBV29-1,.,TRBJ2-7,.,TGCAGCGTTTCCGTCTATCAGGGCTACGAGCAGTACTTC,CSVSVYQGYEQYF
TRBV6-6,.,TRBJ2-7,TRBD2,TGTGCCAGCGGGAGGGGAACCTACGAGCAGTACTTC,CASGRGTYEQYF
TRBV18,.,TRBJ2-7,TRBD1,TGTGCCAGCTCACCCACAGGGGCCTACGAGCAGTACTTC,CASSPTGAYEQYF
TRBV6-6,.,TRBJ1-2,TRBD1,TGTGCCAGCAGTTATCCGGACAGGGCTGGCTACACCTTC,CASSYPDRAGYTF
TRBV28,.,TRBJ1-2,TRBD1,TGTGCCAGCAGCCTTATGGCAGGACAGGGCTCGGGTAATTCTGGCTACACCTTC,CASSLMAGQGSGNSGYTF
TRBV16,.,TRBJ2-2,TRBD2,TGTGCCAGCAGCCCCGGACTAGTGGCGAACACCGGGGAGCTGTTTTTT,CASSPGLVANTGELFF
TRBV15,.,TRBJ1-3,TRBD1,TGTGCCACCAGCATTACAGGGGCCCTTGGAAACACCATATATTTT,CATSITGALGNTIYF